This paragraph reports one T cell receptor beta chain. This sample is drawn from a study of cytomegalovirus exposure and HLA in healthy donors. The PCR made use of 60 Vbeta and 13 Jbeta primers. Libraries were prepared by immunoSEQ multiplex PCR; TCRdb keeps only in-frame clonotypes and omits some of them. The sample consists of about 140,000 clones, 55% to 80% of them appearing once. The sequence was collected from a human donor in good health. The source material was PBMCs.

CDR3 region: CASSLAGDSYEQYF. CDR3 DNA sequence: TGTGCCAGCAGCTTAGCGGGAGACTCCTACGAGCAGTACTTC. This sequence joins TRBV11-3 and TRBJ2-7; weak D call: TRBD2 (6 bases). Germline V gene sequence: CDR1 SGHNT, CDR2 YENEEA. The CDR3 runs 14 residues. The ends were cut back, 1 base at V and 0 bases at J, with 7 bases in the middle. Based on the CDR3 plus reference TRBV11-3 and TRBJ2-7, the full variable domain is EAGVVQSPRYKIIEKKQPVAFWCNPISGHNTLYWYLQNLGQGPELLIRYENEEAVDDSQLPKDRFSAERLKGVDSTLKIQPAELGDSAVYLCASSLAGDSYEQYFGPGTRLTVT.